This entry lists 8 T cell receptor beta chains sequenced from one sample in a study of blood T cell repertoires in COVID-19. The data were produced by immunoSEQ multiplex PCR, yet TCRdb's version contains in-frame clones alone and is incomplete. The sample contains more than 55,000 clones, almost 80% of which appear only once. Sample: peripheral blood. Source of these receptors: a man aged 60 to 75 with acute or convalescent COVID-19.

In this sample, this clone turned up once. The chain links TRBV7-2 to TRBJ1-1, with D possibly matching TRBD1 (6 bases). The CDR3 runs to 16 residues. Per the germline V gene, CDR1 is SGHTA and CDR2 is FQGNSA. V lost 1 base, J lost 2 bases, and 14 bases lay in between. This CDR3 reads CASSLGFPGHNTEAFF. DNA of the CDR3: TGTGCCAGCAGCTTAGGGTTCCCGGGACACAACACTGAAGCTTTCTTT.

The CDR3: CATSDPLRWYF. DNA of the CDR3: TGTGCCACCAGTGATCCCCTCAGGTGGTACTTC. The chain employs TRBV24-1 and TRBJ2-7, with D uncertain. Looked up from germline, CDR1 is KGHDR and CDR2 is SFDVKD. The CDR3 covers 11 residues. V lost 3 bases and J lost 12, with 11 bases in between.

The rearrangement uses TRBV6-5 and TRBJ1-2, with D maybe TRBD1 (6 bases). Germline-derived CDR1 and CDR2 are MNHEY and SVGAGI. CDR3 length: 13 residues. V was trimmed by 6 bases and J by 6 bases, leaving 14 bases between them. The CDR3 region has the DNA TGTGCCAGCAGCTTACAGGGAGGGGATGGCTACACCTTC. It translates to CASSLQGGDGYTF.

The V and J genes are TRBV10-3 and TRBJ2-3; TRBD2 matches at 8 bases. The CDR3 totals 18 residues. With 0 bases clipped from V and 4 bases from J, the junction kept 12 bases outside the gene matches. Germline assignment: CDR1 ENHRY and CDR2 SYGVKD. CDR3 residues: CAISESIGGEMKADTQYF. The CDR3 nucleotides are TGTGCCATCAGTGAGTCCATCGGGGGGGAGATGAAGGCAGATACGCAGTATTTT.

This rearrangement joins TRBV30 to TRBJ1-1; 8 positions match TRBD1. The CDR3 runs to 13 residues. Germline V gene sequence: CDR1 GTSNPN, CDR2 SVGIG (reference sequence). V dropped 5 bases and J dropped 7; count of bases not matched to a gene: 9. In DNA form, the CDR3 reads TGTGCCTGGGAAACGACAGGGGCGAGTGAAGCTTTCTTT. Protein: CAWETTGASEAFF. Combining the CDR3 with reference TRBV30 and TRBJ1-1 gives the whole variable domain SQTIHQWPATLVQPVGSPLSLECTVEGTSNPNLYWYRQAAGRGLQLLFYSVGIGQISSEVPQNLSASRPQDRQFILSSKKLLLSDSGFYLCAWETTGASEAFFGQGTRLTVV.

This chain's CDR3 is CASSISGGHWGYTF. CDR3 nucleotide sequence: TGTGCCAGTAGTATCTCGGGAGGCCACTGGGGCTACACCTTC. The chain links TRBV19 to TRBJ1-2; D unresolved. V lost 3 bases and J 8 bases, leaving 16 bases between the germline ends. Germline V gene sequence: CDR1 LNHDA, CDR2 SQIVND (reference sequence). This CDR3 is 14 amino acids long. The full variable domain, in which reference TRBV19 and TRBJ1-2 provide the parts outside the CDR3, is DGGITQSPKYLFRKEGQNVTLSCEQNLNHDAMYWYRQDPGQGLRLIYYSQIVNDFQKGDIAEGYSVSREKKESFPLTVTSAQKNPTAFYLCASSISGGHWGYTFGSGTRLTVV.

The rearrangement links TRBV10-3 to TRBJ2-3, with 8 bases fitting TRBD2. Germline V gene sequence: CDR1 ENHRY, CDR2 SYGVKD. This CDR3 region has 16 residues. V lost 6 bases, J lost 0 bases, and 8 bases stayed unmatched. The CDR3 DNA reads TGTGCCATCAGCGCCTCTAGCGGGTTTAGCACAGATACGCAGTATTTT. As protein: CAISASSGFSTDTQYF.

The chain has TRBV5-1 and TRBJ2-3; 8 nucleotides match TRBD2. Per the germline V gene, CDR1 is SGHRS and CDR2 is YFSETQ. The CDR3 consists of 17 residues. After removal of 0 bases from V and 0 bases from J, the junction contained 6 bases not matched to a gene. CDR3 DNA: TGCGCCAGCAGCTTGGGCACCCGGGGGGGCAGCACAGATACGCAGTATTTT. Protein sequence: CASSLGTRGGSTDTQYF.